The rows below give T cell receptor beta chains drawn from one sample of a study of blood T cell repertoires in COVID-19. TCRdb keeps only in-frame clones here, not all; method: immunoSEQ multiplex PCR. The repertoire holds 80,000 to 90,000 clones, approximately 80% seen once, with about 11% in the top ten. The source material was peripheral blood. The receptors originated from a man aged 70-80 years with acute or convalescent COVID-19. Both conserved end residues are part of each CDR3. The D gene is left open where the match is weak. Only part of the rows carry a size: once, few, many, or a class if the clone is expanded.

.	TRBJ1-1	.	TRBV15	CATSRGPSTGNTEAFF	TGTGCCACCAGCAGGGGACCATCGACAGGGAACACTGAAGCTTTCTTT
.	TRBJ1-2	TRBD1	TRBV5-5	CASSLVGDSTNYGYTF	TGTGCCAGCAGCTTGGTTGGGGACAGCACTAACTATGGCTACACCTTC
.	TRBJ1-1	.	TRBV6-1	CASSEVGGAFF	TGTGCCAGCAGTGAAGTGGGAGGGGCTTTCTTT
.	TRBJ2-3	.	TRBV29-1	CSGVGGTDTQYF	TGCAGCGGGGTGGGCGGCACAGATACGCAGTATTTT
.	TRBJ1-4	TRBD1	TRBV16	CASSREGAREKLFF	TGTGCCAGCAGCCGCGAGGGGGCAAGGGAAAAACTGTTTTTT
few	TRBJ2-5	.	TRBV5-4	CASSLGGQLETQYF	TGTGCCAGCAGCTTAGGTGGGCAGCTAGAGACCCAGTACTTC
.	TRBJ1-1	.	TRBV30	CAWSASGSRGNTEAFF	TGTGCCTGGAGTGCCTCTGGTTCCAGGGGAAACACTGAAGCTTTCTTT
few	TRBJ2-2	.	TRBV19	CASTSRGAQSPGELFF	TGTGCCAGTACCTCCCGGGGGGCGCAGTCTCCCGGGGAGCTGTTTTTT
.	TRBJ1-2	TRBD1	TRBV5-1	CASSQGQGWDGYTF	TGCGCCAGCAGCCAGGGACAGGGTTGGGATGGCTACACCTTC
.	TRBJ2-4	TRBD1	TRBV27	CASSDRALAKNIQYF	TGTGCCAGCAGTGACAGGGCCTTAGCCAAAAACATTCAGTACTTC
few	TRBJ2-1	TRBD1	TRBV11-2	CASSLGTDNEQFF	TGTGCCAGCAGCCTTGGGACAGACAATGAGCAGTTCTTC
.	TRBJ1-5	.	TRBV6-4	CASKKNRSIGNQPQHF	TGTGCCAGCAAAAAAAACAGGAGCATTGGCAATCAGCCCCAGCATTTT
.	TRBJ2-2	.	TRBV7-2	CASSLVGGANTGELFF	TGTGCCAGCAGCTTAGTTGGGGGCGCGAACACCGGGGAGCTGTTTTTT
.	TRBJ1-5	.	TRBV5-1	CASSPGGGGQPQHF	TGCGCCAGCAGCCCCGGCGGGGGCGGCCAGCCCCAGCATTTT
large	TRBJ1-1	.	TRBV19	CASSISQDTEAFF	TGTGCCAGTAGTATCTCCCAGGACACTGAAGCTTTCTTT
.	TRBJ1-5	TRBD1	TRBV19	CASSRTGDGSNQPQHF	TGTGCCAGTAGTAGAACAGGGGACGGGTCCAATCAGCCCCAGCATTTT
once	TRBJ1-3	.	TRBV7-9	CASSAIVSGNTIYF	TGTGCCAGCAGCGCGATAGTCTCTGGAAACACCATATATTTT
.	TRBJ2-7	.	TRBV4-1	CASSQVPLYEQYF	TGCGCCAGCAGCCAAGTCCCACTCTACGAGCAGTACTTC
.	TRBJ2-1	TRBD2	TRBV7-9	CASSLGTRGYNEQFF	TGTGCCAGCAGCTTAGGGACTAGAGGATACAATGAGCAGTTCTTC
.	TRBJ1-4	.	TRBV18	CASSRSGPLDEKLFF	TGTGCCAGCTCACGATCTGGGCCCTTGGATGAAAAACTGTTTTTT
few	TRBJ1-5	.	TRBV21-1	CASSPADRGPSNQPQHF	TGTGCCAGCAGCCCAGCGGACAGGGGACCTAGCAATCAGCCCCAGCATTTT
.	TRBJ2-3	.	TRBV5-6	CASSPSVSTDTQYF	TGTGCCAGCAGCCCCAGTGTTTCCACAGATACGCAGTATTTT
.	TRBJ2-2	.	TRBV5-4	CASSLGGLNTGELFF	TGTGCCAGCAGCTTGGGAGGGTTGAATACCGGGGAGCTGTTTTTT
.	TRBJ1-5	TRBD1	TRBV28	CASSFRQGVPNQPQHF	TGTGCCAGCAGTTTTAGACAGGGGGTCCCTAATCAGCCCCAGCATTTT
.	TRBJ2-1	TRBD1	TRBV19	CASTLRGGTGVYNEQFF	TGTGCCAGTACCCTAAGAGGGGGGACAGGTGTCTACAATGAGCAGTTCTTC
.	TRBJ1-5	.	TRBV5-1	CASSRGIGQPQHF	TGCGCCAGCAGCCGCGGGATCGGGCAGCCCCAGCATTTT
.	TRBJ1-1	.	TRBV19	CASSGAGDTEAFF	TGTGCCAGTAGTGGGGCAGGGGACACTGAAGCTTTCTTT
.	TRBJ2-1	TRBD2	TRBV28	CASSPSGGARYNEQFF	TGTGCCAGCAGTCCGAGCGGGGGGGCCAGGTACAATGAGCAGTTCTTC
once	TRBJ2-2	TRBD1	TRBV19	CASKQGDTNTGELFF	TGTGCCAGCAAACAGGGGGACACGAACACCGGGGAGCTGTTTTTT
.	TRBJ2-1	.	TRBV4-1	CASSLLLVGEQFF	TGCGCCAGCAGCCTCCTTCTAGTCGGTGAGCAGTTCTTC
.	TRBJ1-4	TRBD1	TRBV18	CASSPPDRGSEKLFF	TGTGCCAGCTCACCACCAGACAGGGGTTCGGAAAAACTGTTTTTT
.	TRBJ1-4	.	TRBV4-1	CASSQVQGPEEKLFF	TGCGCCAGCAGCCAAGTTCAGGGTCCGGAAGAAAAACTGTTTTTT
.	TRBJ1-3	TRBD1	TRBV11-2	CASSTPGQGNTIYF	TGTGCCAGCAGCACTCCGGGACAGGGAAACACCATATATTTT
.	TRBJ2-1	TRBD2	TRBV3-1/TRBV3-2	CASSQLSRGDHNEQFF	TGTGCCAGCAGCCAACTATCACGGGGGGACCACAATGAGCAGTTCTTC
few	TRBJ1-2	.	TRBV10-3	CAISEWGEDYGYTF	TGTGCCATCAGTGAGTGGGGGGAAGACTATGGCTACACCTTC
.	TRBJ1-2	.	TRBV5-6	CASKLDTNYGYTF	TGTGCCAGCAAGCTTGACACGAACTATGGCTACACCTTC
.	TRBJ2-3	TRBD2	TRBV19	CASSKRGGSTDTQYF	TGTGCCAGTAGTAAACGGGGGGGCTCCACAGATACGCAGTATTTT
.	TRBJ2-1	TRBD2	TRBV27	CASRPSGGNYNEQFF	TGTGCCAGCAGACCTAGCGGGGGGAATTACAATGAGCAGTTCTTC
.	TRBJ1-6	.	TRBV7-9	CASSRSGRGNSPLHF	TGTGCCAGCAGCCGTTCGGGTAGGGGTAACTCACCCCTCCACTTT
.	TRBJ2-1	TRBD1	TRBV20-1	CSASIQGSSYNEQFF	TGCAGTGCCAGTATACAGGGGAGCTCCTACAATGAGCAGTTCTTC
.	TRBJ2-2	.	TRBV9	CASSTNSGGELFF	TGTGCCAGCAGCACCAACTCGGGCGGGGAGCTGTTTTTT
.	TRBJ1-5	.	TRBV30	CAWSTGSGWQPQHF	TGTGCCTGGAGTACAGGGTCGGGTTGGCAGCCCCAGCATTTT
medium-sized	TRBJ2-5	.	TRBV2	CASSEALRQGGGETQYF	TGTGCCAGCAGTGAAGCGCTTCGACAGGGAGGTGGAGAGACCCAGTACTTC
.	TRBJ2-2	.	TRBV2	CASSDWRGPGGELFF	TGTGCCAGCAGTGACTGGAGGGGACCCGGCGGGGAGCTGTTTTTT
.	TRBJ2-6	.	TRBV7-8	CASSPGSGANVLTF	TGTGCCAGCAGCCCCGGCTCTGGGGCCAACGTCCTGACTTTC
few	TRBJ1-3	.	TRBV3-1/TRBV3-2	CASSLLRGNTIYF	TGTGCCAGCAGCCTTCTGAGAGGAAACACCATATATTTT
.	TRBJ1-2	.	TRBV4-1	CASSQEEWGRDGYTF	TGCGCCAGCAGCCAAGAGGAATGGGGCAGGGATGGCTACACCTTC
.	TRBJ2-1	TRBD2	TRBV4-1	CASSPLGTSGGYNEQFF	TGCGCCAGCAGCCCACTCGGGACTAGCGGGGGGTACAATGAGCAGTTCTTC
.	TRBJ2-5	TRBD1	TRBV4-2	CASRNRGKEETQYF	TGTGCCAGCAGAAACAGGGGCAAGGAAGAGACCCAGTACTTC
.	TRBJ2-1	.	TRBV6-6	CASRLTGYEQFF	TGTGCCAGCAGGTTAACAGGGTATGAGCAGTTCTTC
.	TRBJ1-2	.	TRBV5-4	CASSLEQGYGYTF	TGTGCCAGCAGCTTGGAACAGGGCTATGGCTACACCTTC
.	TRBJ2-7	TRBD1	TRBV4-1	CASSQVQQGQGRNEQYF	TGCGCCAGCAGCCAAGTTCAGCAGGGACAGGGGCGTAACGAGCAGTACTTC
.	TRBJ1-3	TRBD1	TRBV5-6	CASSFQGQSGNTIYF	TGTGCCAGCAGCTTTCAGGGACAGTCGGGAAACACCATATATTTT
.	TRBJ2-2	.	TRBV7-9	CANGEDTGELFF	TGTGCCAATGGGGAGGACACCGGGGAGCTGTTTTTT